Described below is a single T cell receptor (beta chain) sequence and its context. This clonotype was found many times. Its antigen remains undetermined. There are no base qualities to consult, and no much larger clone falls within one base. Amplification of TCR beta CDR3 regions was carried out from RNA transcripts. For the first round of RT-PCR on the TCR CDR3, the HTBI primer set was used together with the Qiagen OneStep RT-PCR kit. Libraries were constructed in a second round of multiplex PCR, after which size selection and purification were carried out. Libraries were sequenced paired-end with 100 bp reads on an Illumina HiSeq2000. Under the source paper's analysis protocol: SOAPnuke was used to process the raw data, removing reads that contained adapters or uncalled bases, had a mean Phred below 15, or lacked an exact match to the constant primer or identifier. High-quality paired reads were merged using COPE v1.2.5, and each unique nucleotide sequence was defined as a clonotype. Clonotypes were aligned to IMGT TRBV, TRBD and TRBJ reference segments using MiTCR v1.1. Only V-J combinations with frequency above 0.0001, covering about 99% of repertoires, were analysed. A TCS score was defined as the ratio of F50 (clonal expansion) to E x V (chaos), with BLOSUM62-based TCRdist applied between CDR3 peptides within each V-J. Welch's t-statistics and random forest reduced roughly 530 V-J features to some 14, which were used in a naive Bayes classifier (R e1071). Thyroid-blood repertoire similarity was quantified with the Morisita-Horn index. The raw public reads went through TCRdb reprocessing: fastp at Q25, MiXCR clone calling, in-frame beta chains kept. Rows with a matching CDR3 protein are joined into one entry that keeps the most common DNA and genes. The V and J calls shown here were made by TCRdb, not taken from the authors' results. The sample data list hundreds of thousands of distinct CDR3 sequences, and 38% of these were observed just once. The top ten clonotypes cover over 8% of the sample.

This record comes from a study of T cells in Graves' hyperthyroidism and ophthalmopathy (dated by TCRdb to 2018 to 2020). As for the study more broadly: Peripheral blood was sampled at the time of initial diagnosis, prior to any treatment. Once sampling was done, hyperthyroidism patients were given methimazole at a starting dose of 30 mg daily, whereas ophthalmopathy patients were given high-dose intravenous methylprednisolone. The paper reports TCR Vbeta CDR3 sequencing of approximately 130 peripheral blood samples: approximately 43 ophthalmopathy, fewer than 80 hyperthyroidism and 17 progressor patients. To identify distinguishing TCR V-J signatures, a discovery cohort of around 100 patients was used, comprising 40 to 45 with Graves' ophthalmopathy and around 57 with stable Graves' hyperthyroidism. The roughly 94 discovery patients were randomly divided into training and test sets at a 7:3 ratio. In addition, the study compared T-cell repertoires in thyroid tissue and in blood from roughly six Graves' hyperthyroidism patients. Prospective prediction of ophthalmopathy was tested in an independent validation cohort consisting of about 19 hyperthyroidism patients and more than 15 patients who later progressed to ophthalmopathy. What the research found in general, with its limitations: A 13 V-J signature model separated ophthalmopathy from stable hyperthyroidism, with 87.88% sensitivity and about 81% specificity in cross-validation and 80%/75% in testing. Sample size was not statistically predetermined, and investigators were not blinded to group allocation. Most expanded thyroid clonotypes (frequency above 0.001) were also detected in blood, a finding suggesting that blood repertoires may reflect thyroid immune responses. In validation, the model predicted progression to ophthalmopathy a median of approximately 6.6 months before onset, with around 70% sensitivity and roughly 77% specificity.

Via the germline V gene (reference sequence), CDR1 is DFQATT and CDR2 SNEGSKA. The CDR3 starts with the cysteine, ends with the phenylalanine, and has 14 residues. Only the CDR3 part of the read is kept: 42 bases, read in frame from the first base. For this chain, trimming is 6 bases at the V end and 0 bases at the J end, and the number of junction bases without a gene match is 4. Graves' hyperthyroidism was defined as stable when no progression to ophthalmopathy occurred over 18 months of follow-up. Hyperthyroidism patients were newly diagnosed, had a disease duration of under 2 months, and were aged 18 to 65 years. Any patient with an uncontrolled infection, another autoimmune disease, pregnancy or lactation was excluded. Diagnoses were based on clinical symptoms, serum thyroxine and TRAb, thyroid ultrasound and orbital computed tomography. PBMCs were isolated from around 10 ml of fresh peripheral blood by Ficoll-Paque density gradient centrifugation. Total RNA was extracted with Trizol reagent, and quality was checked on an Agilent 2100 Bioanalyzer.

The sequenced material came from blood. The chain links TRBV20-1 with TRBJ2-7, and 11 junctional nucleotides match TRBD2. This receptor was obtained from a man between 18 and 29 years old with Graves' hyperthyroidism. For the CDR3, the sequence is CSALTSGISYEQYF. DNA sequence: TGCAGTGCGTTGACTAGCGGGATCTCCTACGAGCAGTACTTC.